This T cell receptor (beta chain) came from a study of blood T cell repertoires in COVID-19. Libraries were prepared by immunoSEQ multiplex PCR; TCRdb keeps only in-frame clonotypes and omits some of them. The sample has about 170,000 clones; approximately 81% are singletons. During active infection, Seattle patients enrolled and were then monitored through disease. This clone has a single count. Germline V gene sequence: CDR1 SNHLY, CDR2 FYNNEI. The CDR3 loop spans 15 amino acids. The ends lost 3 bases at V and 2 bases at J; junction bases unmatched: 3. The clonotype comes from a woman aged 65 to 85 with COVID-19, enrolled during active disease. This rearrangement joins TRBV2 to TRBJ2-1; 8 bases match TRBD1. What was sequenced was peripheral blood. This CDR3 is CASSERQGPYNEQFF. For the CDR3, the DNA is TGTGCCAGCAGTGAGAGACAGGGGCCCTACAATGAGCAGTTCTTC.